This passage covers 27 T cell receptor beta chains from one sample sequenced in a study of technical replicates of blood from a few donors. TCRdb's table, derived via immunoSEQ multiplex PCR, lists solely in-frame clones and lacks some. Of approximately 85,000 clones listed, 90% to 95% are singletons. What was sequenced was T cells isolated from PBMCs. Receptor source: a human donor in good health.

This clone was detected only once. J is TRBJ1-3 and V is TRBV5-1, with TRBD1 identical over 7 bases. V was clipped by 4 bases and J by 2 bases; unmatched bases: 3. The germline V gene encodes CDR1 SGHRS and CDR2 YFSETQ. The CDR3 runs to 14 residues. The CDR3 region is CASSLQGTGNTIYF. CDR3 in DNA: TGCGCCAGCAGCCTACAGGGGACTGGAAACACCATATATTTT.

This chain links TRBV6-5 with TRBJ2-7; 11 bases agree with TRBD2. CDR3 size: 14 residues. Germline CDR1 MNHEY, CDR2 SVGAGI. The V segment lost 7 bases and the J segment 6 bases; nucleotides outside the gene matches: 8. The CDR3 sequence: CASKIAGGQGEQYF. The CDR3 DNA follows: TGTGCCAGCAAAATAGCGGGGGGGCAAGGCGAGCAGTACTTC.

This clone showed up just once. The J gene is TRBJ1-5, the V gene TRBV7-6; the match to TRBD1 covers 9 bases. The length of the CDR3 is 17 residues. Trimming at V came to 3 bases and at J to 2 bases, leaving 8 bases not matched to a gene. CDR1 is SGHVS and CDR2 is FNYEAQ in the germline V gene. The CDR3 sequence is CASSLGQGSWGNQPQHF. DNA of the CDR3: TGTGCCAGCAGCTTGGGACAGGGAAGTTGGGGCAATCAGCCCCAGCATTTT.

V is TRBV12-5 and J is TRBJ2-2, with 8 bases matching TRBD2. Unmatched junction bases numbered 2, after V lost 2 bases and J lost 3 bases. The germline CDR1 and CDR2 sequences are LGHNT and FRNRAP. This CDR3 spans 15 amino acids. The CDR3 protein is CASGLLREDTGELFF. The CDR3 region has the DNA TGTGCTAGTGGTTTGTTGCGGGAGGACACCGGGGAGCTGTTTTTT. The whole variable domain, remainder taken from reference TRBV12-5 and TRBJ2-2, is DARVTQTPRHKVTEMGQEVTMRCQPILGHNTVFWYRQTMMQGLELLAYFRNRAPLDDSGMPKDRFSAEMPDATLATLKIQPSEPRDSAVYFCASGLLREDTGELFFGEGSRLTVL.

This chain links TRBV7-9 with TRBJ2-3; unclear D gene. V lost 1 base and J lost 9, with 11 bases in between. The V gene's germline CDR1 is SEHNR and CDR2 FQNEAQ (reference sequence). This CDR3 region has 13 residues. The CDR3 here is CASSLVAQNTQYF. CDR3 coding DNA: TGTGCCAGCAGCTTAGTTGCACAGAACACGCAGTATTTT.

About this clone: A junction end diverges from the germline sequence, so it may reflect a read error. CDR3 residues: CASIVAGQNFGYTF. Here the CDR3 DNA reads TGTGCCAGCATAGTGGCGGGACAGAACTTTGGCTACACCTTC. This sequence joins TRBV28 and TRBJ1-2; 7 nucleotides align to TRBD1. The CDR3 has 14 amino acids. Per germline, CDR1 MDHEN and CDR2 SYDVKM.

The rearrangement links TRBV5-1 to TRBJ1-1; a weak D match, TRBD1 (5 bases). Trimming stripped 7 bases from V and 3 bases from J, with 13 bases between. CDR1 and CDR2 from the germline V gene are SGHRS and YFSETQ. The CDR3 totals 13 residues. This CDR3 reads CASGGGMDTEAFF. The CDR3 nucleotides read TGCGCCAGCGGCGGGGGGATGGACACTGAAGCTTTCTTT.

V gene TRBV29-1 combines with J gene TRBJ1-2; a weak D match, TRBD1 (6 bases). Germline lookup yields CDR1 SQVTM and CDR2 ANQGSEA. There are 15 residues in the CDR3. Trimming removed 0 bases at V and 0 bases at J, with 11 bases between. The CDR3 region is CSVEDRGGPNYGYTF. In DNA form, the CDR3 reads TGCAGCGTTGAAGATCGCGGGGGGCCTAACTATGGCTACACCTTC.

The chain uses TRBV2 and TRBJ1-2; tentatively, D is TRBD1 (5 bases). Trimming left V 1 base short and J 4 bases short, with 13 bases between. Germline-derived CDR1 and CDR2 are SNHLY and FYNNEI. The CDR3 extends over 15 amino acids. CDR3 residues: CASSEGQGLLYGYTF. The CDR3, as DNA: TGTGCCAGCAGTGAAGGTCAGGGACTCCTCTATGGCTACACCTTC.

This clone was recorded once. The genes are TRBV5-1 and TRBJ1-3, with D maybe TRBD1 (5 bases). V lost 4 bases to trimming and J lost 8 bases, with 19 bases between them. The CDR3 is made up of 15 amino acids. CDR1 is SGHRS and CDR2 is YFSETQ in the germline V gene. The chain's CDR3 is CASSTTGTGGDTIYF. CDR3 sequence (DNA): TGCGCCAGCAGCACGACCGGGACCGGCGGGGACACCATATATTTT.

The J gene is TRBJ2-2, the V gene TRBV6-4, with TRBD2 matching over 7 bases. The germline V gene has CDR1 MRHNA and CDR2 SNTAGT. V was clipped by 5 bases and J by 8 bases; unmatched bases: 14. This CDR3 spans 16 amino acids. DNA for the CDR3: TGTGCCAGCAGTTTTTTCGCGGGAGAAGGGCCAGGGGAGCTGTTTTTT. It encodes CASSFFAGEGPGELFF.

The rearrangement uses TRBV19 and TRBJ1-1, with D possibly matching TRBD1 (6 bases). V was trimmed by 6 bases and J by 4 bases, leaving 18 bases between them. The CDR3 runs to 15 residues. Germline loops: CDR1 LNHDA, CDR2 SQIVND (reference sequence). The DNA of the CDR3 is TGTGCCAGTAGAACCCCTGAGGCAGGGGTCACTGAAGCTTTCTTT. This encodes CASRTPEAGVTEAFF.

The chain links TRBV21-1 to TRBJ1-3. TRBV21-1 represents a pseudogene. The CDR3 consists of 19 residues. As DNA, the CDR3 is TGTGCCAGCAGCAAAAAAACTGCCTCCAGGGAGGAAGCTAGTGGTACCATATATTTT. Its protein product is CASSKKTASREEASGTIYF.

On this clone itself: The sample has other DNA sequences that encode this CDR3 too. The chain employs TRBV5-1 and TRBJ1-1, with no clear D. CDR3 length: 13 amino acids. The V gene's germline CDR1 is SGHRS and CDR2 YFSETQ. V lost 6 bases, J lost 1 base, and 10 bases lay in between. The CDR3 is CASTPTGNTEAFF. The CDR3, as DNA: TGCGCCAGCACCCCGACGGGGAACACTGAAGCTTTCTTT.

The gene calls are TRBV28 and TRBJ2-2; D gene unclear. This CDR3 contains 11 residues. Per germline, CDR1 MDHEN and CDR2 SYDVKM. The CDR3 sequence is CQAGNTGELFF. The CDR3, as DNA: TGTCAAGCAGGGAACACCGGGGAGCTGTTTTTT.

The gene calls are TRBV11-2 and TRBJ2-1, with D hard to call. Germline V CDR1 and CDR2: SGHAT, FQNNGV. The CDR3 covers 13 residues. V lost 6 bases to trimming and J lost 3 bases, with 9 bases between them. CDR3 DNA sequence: TGTGCCAGCAGAAGCCTCCGCTACAATGAGCAGTTCTTC. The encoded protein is CASRSLRYNEQFF.

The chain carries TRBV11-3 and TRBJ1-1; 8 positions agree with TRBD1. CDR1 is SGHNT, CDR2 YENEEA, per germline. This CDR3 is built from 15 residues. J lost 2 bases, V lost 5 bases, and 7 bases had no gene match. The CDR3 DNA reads TGTGCCAGCAGCCCTACCGGGACAGGCAACACTGAAGCTTTCTTT. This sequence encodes CASSPTGTGNTEAFF.

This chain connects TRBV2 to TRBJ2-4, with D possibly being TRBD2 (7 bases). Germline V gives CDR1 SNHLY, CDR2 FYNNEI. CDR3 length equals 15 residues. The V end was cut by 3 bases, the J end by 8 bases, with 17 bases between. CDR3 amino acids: CASSDAGAGGYIQYF. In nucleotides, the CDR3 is TGTGCCAGCAGTGACGCGGGGGCCGGAGGGTACATTCAGTACTTC.

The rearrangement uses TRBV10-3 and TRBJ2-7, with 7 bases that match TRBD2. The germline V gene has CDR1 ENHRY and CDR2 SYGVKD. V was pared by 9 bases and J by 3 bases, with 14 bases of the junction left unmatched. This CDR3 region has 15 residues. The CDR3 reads CAIRGEGLRIYEQYF. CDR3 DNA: TGTGCCATACGTGGGGAGGGTCTTCGGATCTACGAGCAGTACTTC.

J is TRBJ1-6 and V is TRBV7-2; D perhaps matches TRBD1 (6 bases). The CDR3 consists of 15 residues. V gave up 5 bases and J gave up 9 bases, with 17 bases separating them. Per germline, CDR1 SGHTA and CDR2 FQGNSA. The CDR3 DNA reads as TGTGCCAGCAGCGTATTACAGGGTCGGAGTTCACCCCTCCACTTT. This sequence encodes CASSVLQGRSSPLHF.

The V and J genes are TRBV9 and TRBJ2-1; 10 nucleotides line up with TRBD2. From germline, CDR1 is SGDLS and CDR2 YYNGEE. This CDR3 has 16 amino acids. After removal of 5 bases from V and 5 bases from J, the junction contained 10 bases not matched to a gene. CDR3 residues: CASSPRTSGSNNEQFF. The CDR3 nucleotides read TGTGCCAGCAGTCCGAGGACTAGCGGATCAAACAATGAGCAGTTCTTC.

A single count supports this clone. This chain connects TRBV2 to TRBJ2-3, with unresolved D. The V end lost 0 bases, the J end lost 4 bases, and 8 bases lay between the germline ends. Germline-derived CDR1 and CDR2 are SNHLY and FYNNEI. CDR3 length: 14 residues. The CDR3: CASSEAAPADTQYF. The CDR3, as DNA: TGTGCCAGCAGTGAAGCAGCACCGGCAGATACGCAGTATTTT.

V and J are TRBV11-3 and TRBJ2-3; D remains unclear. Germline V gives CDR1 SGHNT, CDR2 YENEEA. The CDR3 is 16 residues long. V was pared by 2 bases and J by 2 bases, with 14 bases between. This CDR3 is CASSLKAAWATDTQYF. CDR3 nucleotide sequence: TGTGCCAGCAGCTTAAAGGCCGCCTGGGCCACAGATACGCAGTATTTT.

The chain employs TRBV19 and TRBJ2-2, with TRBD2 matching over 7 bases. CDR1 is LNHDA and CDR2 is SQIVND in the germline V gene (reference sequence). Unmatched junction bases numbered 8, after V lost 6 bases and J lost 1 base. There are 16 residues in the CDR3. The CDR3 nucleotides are TGTGCCAGTAGCTTGAGAACTAGCGTGAACACCGGGGAGCTGTTTTTT. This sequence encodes CASSLRTSVNTGELFF.

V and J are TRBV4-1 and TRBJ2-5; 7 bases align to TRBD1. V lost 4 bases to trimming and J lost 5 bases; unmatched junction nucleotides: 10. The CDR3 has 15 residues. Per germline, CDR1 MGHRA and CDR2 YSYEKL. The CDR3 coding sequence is TGCGCCAGCAGCCGATCAAGAACAGGGGAGGAGACCCAGTACTTC. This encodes CASSRSRTGEETQYF.

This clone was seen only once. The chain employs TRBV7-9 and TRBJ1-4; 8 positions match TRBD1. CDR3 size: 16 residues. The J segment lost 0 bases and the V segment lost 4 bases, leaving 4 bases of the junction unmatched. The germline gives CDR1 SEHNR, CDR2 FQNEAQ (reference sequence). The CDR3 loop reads CASSSRQGTTNEKLFF. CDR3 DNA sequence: TGTGCCAGCAGCTCCCGACAGGGGACAACTAATGAAAAACTGTTTTTT.

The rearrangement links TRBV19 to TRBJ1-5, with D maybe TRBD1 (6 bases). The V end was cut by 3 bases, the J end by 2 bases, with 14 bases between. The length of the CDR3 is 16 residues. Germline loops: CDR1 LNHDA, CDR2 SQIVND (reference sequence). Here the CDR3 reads CASSISYAGGNQPQHF. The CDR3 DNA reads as TGTGCCAGTAGTATTTCTTATGCAGGGGGCAATCAGCCCCAGCATTTT.